Presented here are 16 T cell receptor beta chains from one specimen sequenced in a study of T cells in Graves' hyperthyroidism and ophthalmopathy. RNA transcripts provided the source from which TCR beta CDR3 regions were amplified. An initial round of RT-PCR targeting the TCR CDR3 relied on the HTBI primer set. TCRdb used MiXCR to reprocess the multiplex PCR reads, holding one entry per CDR3 protein. The sample carries hundreds of thousands of distinct CDR3 sequences, under 20% recorded once. The sample taken for sequencing was blood. These receptors were taken from a woman younger than 30 with Graves' ophthalmopathy.

The J gene is TRBJ2-7, the V gene TRBV28; possibly TRBD2 for D (5 bases). In germline, CDR1 is MDHEN, CDR2 SYDVKM. The CDR3 is 14 amino acids. V lost 6 bases and J lost 0, with 12 bases in between. The DNA for the CDR3 is TGTGCCAGCAGCGGGGTCCTCGGCTCCTACGAGCAGTACTTC. Translation: CASSGVLGSYEQYF.

This clonotype was seen many times. The rearrangement joins TRBV13 to TRBJ2-1; D unresolved. Trimming stripped 3 bases from V and 5 bases from J, with 8 bases between. CDR1 and CDR2 (germline): PRHDT, FYEKMQ (reference sequence). The CDR3 consists of 13 residues. The CDR3 here is CASSFEANNEQFF. The CDR3 bases are TGTGCCAGCAGCTTTGAGGCCAACAATGAGCAGTTCTTC. The variable domain in full, with the rest retrieved from reference TRBV13 and TRBJ2-1, is AAGVIQSPRHLIKEKRETATLKCYPIPRHDTVYWYQQGPGQDPQFLISFYEKMQSDKGSIPDRFSAQQFSDYHSELNMSSLELGDSALYFCASSFEANNEQFFGPGTRLTVL.

This clonotype was recorded at least ten times. The V and J genes are TRBV28 and TRBJ1-5; TRBD1 agrees at 7 bases. V shed 4 bases, J shed 3 bases, and the junction held 3 bases outside the gene matches. The CDR3 is made up of 14 amino acids. The germline V gene encodes CDR1 MDHEN and CDR2 SYDVKM. In DNA, the CDR3 is TGTGCCAGCAGTTCGGGACAGAACAATCAGCCCCAGCATTTT. Protein sequence: CASSSGQNNQPQHF. Looking up the rest from reference TRBV28 and TRBJ1-5 gives the full variable domain: DVKVTQSSRYLVKRTGEKVFLECVQDMDHENMFWYRQDPGLGLRLIYFSYDVKMKEKGDIPEGYSVSREKKERFSLILESASTNQTSMYLCASSSGQNNQPQHFGDGTRLSIL.

This clonotype was seen at least ten times. The CDR3 DNA reads TGTGCCAGCAGCGTACTCTCTGAGGCAGATACGCAGTATTTT. It translates to CASSVLSEADTQYF. This rearrangement joins TRBV9 to TRBJ2-3; D call uncertain. CDR3 length: 14 residues. V shed 1 base and J shed 4 bases, with 10 bases lying between them. Germline V gene data show CDR1 as SGDLS and CDR2 as YYNGEE.

On this clonotype: Germline and junction disagree at one end, which may indicate a read error. The chain uses TRBV27 and TRBJ2-7, with D tentatively TRBD1 (5 bases). Germline CDR1 MNHEY, CDR2 SMNVEV (reference sequence). The CDR3 length is 14 residues. The CDR3 reads CASRFGDSLYEQYF. The CDR3, as DNA: TGTGCCAGCCGTTTCGGCGACAGCCTCTACGAGCAGTACTTC.

The table lists this clonotype with a few counts. V and J are TRBV7-6 and TRBJ1-1; D is undetermined. Trimming shortened V by 5 bases and J by 4 bases, and 11 bases separated the two germline ends. This CDR3 has 13 residues. Germline assignment: CDR1 SGHVS and CDR2 FNYEAQ. The CDR3 nucleotides are TGTGCCAGCAGCCGCCCCCCTGGCACTGAAGCTTTCTTT. This codes for CASSRPPGTEAFF.

This clonotype was counted many times. The gene calls are TRBV6-5 and TRBJ2-7, with a weak D call TRBD2 (5 bases). CDR1 and CDR2 (germline): MNHEY, SVGAGI. This CDR3 region has 16 residues. V was pared by 0 bases and J by 0 bases, with 12 bases between. The CDR3 sequence is CASSYSGGDYSYEQYF. The CDR3 DNA follows: TGTGCCAGCAGTTACTCCGGCGGAGACTACTCCTACGAGCAGTACTTC.

A word on this clonotype: At one boundary the junction diverges from the germline segment, which might be a read error. The V call is TRBV5-1, the J call TRBJ1-2; 8 bases fit TRBD1. The CDR3 has 18 amino acids. Germline CDR1 is SGHRS and CDR2 is YFSETQ. This CDR3 is CASSLFAGQGSSNYGYTF. CDR3 coding DNA: TGTGCCAGCAGCTTGTTCGCAGGACAGGGCTCCTCCAACTATGGCTACACCTTC.

This clonotype was counted only a few times. This chain joins TRBV6-1 and TRBJ2-3; perhaps D is TRBD1 or TRBD2 (5 bases each). CDR3 length equals 15 residues. The V end lost 5 bases, the J end lost 2 bases, and 14 bases lay between the germline ends. The germline V gene has CDR1 MNHNS and CDR2 SASEGT. Here the CDR3 DNA reads TGTGCCAGCAGTCCGGGACGGTTTTTCACAGATACGCAGTATTTT. Its translation is CASSPGRFFTDTQYF.

This clonotype has just a few counts. CDR3 protein: CASSQETAIYGYTF. In DNA form, the CDR3 reads TGTGCCAGCAGCCAAGAGACAGCCATTTATGGCTACACCTTC. This chain connects TRBV3-1 to TRBJ1-2; D might be TRBD1 (5 bases). This CDR3 contains 14 residues. From germline, CDR1 is LGHDT and CDR2 YNNKEL (reference sequence). V was clipped by 0 bases and J by 5 bases, with 10 bases between them.

This clonotype was counted between two and nine times. V usage is TRBV29-1 and J usage is TRBJ1-2, with TRBD1 matching 9 bases. Losses at the gene ends were 7 bases for V and 2 bases for J; bases not matched to a gene: 14. CDR1 and CDR2 (germline): SQVTM, ANQGSEA. CDR3 length equals 16 residues. The CDR3 region has the DNA TGCAGCGCCGTGGGGTGGGACAGGGACCGAAACTATGGCTACACCTTC. Translation: CSAVGWDRDRNYGYTF.

The CDR3 is CASSLGGLGAYEQYF. The CDR3 DNA reads TGTGCCAGCAGCTTAGGGGGACTAGGGGCCTACGAGCAGTACTTC. The rearrangement links TRBV11-2 to TRBJ2-7; 8 bases line up with TRBD2. Germline V lookup: CDR1 SGHAT, CDR2 FQNNGV. V lost 1 base to trimming and J lost 2 bases; unmatched junction nucleotides: 4. The CDR3 extends over 15 amino acids.

This clonotype came up many times. This chain joins TRBV28 and TRBJ2-2, with TRBD2 identical over 7 bases. The CDR3 sequence is 16 residues long. V lost 6 bases, J lost 2 bases, and 9 bases stayed unmatched. CDR1 is MDHEN and CDR2 is SYDVKM in the germline V gene. In nucleotides, the CDR3 is TGTGCCAGCAGCCTAACCCGGGACTACAACACCGGGGAGCTGTTTTTT. This encodes CASSLTRDYNTGELFF. The variable domain in full, completed from reference TRBV28 and TRBJ2-2, reads DVKVTQSSRYLVKRTGEKVFLECVQDMDHENMFWYRQDPGLGLRLIYFSYDVKMKEKGDIPEGYSVSREKKERFSLILESASTNQTSMYLCASSLTRDYNTGELFFGEGSRLTVL.

The chain combines TRBV5-1 with TRBJ2-1, with 8 bases aligning to TRBD1. J lost 5 bases, V lost 3 bases, and 7 bases had no gene match. This CDR3 spans 15 amino acids. Germline V gene sequence: CDR1 SGHRS, CDR2 YFSETQ. For the CDR3, the DNA is TGCGCCAGCAGCTCCTTTTCAGGGGGCCACAATGAGCAGTTCTTC. It encodes CASSSFSGGHNEQFF.

The V gene is TRBV6-6, the J gene TRBJ2-1, with D unclear. Looked up from germline, CDR1 is MNHNY and CDR2 is SVGAGI (reference sequence). The germline V and J ends were trimmed by 0 bases and 6 bases, with 9 bases remaining between them. The CDR3 consists of 14 residues. The CDR3 region has the DNA TGTGCCAGCAGTTACTCGGGCCCCCTCAATGAGCAGTTCTTC. As protein: CASSYSGPLNEQFF.

The chain combines TRBV7-9 with TRBJ2-5; D remains ambiguous. The V gene's germline CDR1 is SEHNR and CDR2 FQNEAQ (reference sequence). The CDR3 covers 16 residues. V dropped 4 bases and J dropped 1 base, with 16 bases sitting between them. This CDR3 is CASSYLGNSAQETQYF. CDR3 DNA sequence: TGTGCCAGCAGCTACCTGGGGAATAGTGCCCAAGAGACCCAGTACTTC.